This TCR beta chain is drawn from a study of T cells after yellow fever vaccination. This CDR3 is built from 15 residues. With 6 bases removed from V and 1 base from J, the gap between germline ends came to 18 bases. Germline-derived CDR1 and CDR2 are DFQATT and SNEGSKA (reference sequence). TCRdb ran MiXCR on the 5' RACE reads and lists one entry per CDR3 protein. The sample lists under 400,000 distinct CDR3 sequences, around 13% occurring once. This clonotype originated in a young man who received the YFV17D yellow fever vaccine. The material was CD4+ T cells sorted from PBMCs, obtained 15 days after the yellow fever booster vaccination. The chain couples TRBV20-1 to TRBJ1-1; D may be TRBD1 (6 bases). Here the CDR3 reads CSASGTPGGNTEAFF. The CDR3 region has the DNA TGCAGTGCAAGCGGGACACCCGGTGGGAACACTGAAGCTTTCTTT.